The clone carrying this T cell receptor beta chain was observed a handful of times. The CDR3 length is 15 residues. The V end was cut by 7 bases, the J end by 0 bases, with 10 bases between. CDR1 is SNHLY, CDR2 FYNNEI, per germline. The data derive from a study of CD8+ T cells in alopecia areata. RNA, once extracted, was reverse transcribed into cDNA for use as the sequencing template. Assay used: immunoSEQ multiplex PCR; TCRdb lists only in-frame clones, some missing. This sample has about 150,000 clones; about 60% occur once, and the top ten carry about 4.5%. The source of this sequence is a human donor in good health. Material: CD4+ T cells sorted from blood. V and J are TRBV2 and TRBJ2-6; no reliable D call. This chain's CDR3 is CASTTWGSGANVLTF. CDR3 DNA sequence: TGTGCCAGCACTACATGGGGCTCTGGGGCCAACGTCCTGACTTTC.